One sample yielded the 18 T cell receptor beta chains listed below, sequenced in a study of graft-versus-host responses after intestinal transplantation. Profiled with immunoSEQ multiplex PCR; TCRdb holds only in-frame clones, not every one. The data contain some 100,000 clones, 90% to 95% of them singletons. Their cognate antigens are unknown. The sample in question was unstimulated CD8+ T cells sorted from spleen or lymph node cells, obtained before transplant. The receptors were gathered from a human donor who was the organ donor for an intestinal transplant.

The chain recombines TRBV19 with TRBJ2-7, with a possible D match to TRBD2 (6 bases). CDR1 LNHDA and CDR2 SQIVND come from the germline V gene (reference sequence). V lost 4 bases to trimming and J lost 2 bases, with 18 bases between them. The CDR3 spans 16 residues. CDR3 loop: CASSRGDGAGTYEQYF. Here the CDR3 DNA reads TGTGCCAGTAGTAGGGGCGATGGGGCGGGGACCTACGAGCAGTACTTC.

CDR3: CASSPLRVYYGYTF. The CDR3 DNA reads as TGTGCCAGCTCACCACTCCGGGTATACTATGGCTACACCTTC. J is TRBJ1-2 and V is TRBV18, with unresolved D. The germline V gene encodes CDR1 KGHSH and CDR2 LQKENI. V shed 1 base and J shed 3 bases, with 9 bases lying between them. This CDR3 has 14 residues.

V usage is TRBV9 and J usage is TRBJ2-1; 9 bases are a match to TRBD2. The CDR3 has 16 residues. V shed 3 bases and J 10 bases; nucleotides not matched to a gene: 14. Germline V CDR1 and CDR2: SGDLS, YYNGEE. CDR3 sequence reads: CASSGRPSGLAGEQFF. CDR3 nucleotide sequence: TGTGCCAGCAGCGGCCGACCCTCGGGACTAGCTGGGGAGCAGTTCTTC.

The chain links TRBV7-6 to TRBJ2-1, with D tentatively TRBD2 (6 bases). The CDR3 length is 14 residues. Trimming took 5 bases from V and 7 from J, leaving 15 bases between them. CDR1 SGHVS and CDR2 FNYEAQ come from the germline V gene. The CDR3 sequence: CASSPPTSRNEQFF. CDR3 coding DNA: TGTGCCAGCAGCCCGCCGACTAGTCGGAATGAGCAGTTCTTC.

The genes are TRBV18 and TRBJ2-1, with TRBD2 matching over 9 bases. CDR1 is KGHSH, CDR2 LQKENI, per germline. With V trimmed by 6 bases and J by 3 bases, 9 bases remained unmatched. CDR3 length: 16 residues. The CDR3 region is CASSPRSGRYYNEQFF. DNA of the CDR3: TGTGCCAGCTCCCCCCGGAGCGGGAGGTACTACAATGAGCAGTTCTTC.

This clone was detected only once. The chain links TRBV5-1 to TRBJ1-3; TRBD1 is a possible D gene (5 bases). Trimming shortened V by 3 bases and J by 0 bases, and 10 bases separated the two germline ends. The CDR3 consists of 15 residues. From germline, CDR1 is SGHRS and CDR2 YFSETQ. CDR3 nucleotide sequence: TGCGCCAGCAGCTCGGGGGTAAGCTCTGGAAACACCATATATTTT. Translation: CASSSGVSSGNTIYF.

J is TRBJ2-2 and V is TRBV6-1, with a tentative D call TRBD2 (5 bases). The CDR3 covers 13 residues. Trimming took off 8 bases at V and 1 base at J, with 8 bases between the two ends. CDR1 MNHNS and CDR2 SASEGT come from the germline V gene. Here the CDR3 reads CASYAGNTGELFF. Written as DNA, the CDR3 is TGTGCCAGCTATGCGGGGAACACCGGGGAGCTGTTTTTT.

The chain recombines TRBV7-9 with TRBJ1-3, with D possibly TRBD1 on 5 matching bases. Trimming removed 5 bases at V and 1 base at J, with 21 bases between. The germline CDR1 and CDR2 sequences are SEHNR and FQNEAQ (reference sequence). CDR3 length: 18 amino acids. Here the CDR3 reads CASSETGVTAQSGNTIYF. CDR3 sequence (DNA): TGTGCCAGCAGCGAAACGGGGGTGACGGCCCAATCTGGAAACACCATATATTTT.

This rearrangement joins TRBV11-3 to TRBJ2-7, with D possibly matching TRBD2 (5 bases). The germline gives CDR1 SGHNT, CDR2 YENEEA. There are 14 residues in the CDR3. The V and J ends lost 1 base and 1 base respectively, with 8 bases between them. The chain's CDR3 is CASSLAGISYEQYF. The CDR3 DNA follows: TGTGCCAGCAGCTTAGCGGGGATTTCCTACGAGCAGTACTTC.

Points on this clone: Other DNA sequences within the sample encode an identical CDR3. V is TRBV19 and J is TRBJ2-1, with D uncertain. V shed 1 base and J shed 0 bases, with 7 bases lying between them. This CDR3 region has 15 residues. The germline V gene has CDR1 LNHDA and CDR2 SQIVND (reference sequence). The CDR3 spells CASSIGSSSYNEQFF. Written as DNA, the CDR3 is TGTGCCAGTAGTATAGGGTCTAGCTCCTACAATGAGCAGTTCTTC.

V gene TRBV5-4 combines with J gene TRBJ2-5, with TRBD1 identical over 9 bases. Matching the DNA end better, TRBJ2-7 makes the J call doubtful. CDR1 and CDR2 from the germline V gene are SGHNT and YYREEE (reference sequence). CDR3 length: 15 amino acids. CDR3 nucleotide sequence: TGTGCCAGCAGCTTTGGGACAGGGATTGACTACGAGCAGTACTTC. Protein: CASSFGTGIDYEQYF.

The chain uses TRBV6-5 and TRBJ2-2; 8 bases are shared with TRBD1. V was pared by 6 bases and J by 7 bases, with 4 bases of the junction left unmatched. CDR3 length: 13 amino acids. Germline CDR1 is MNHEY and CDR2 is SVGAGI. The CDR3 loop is CASRGQGVGELFF. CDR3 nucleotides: TGTGCCAGCAGAGGACAGGGCGTCGGGGAGCTGTTTTTT.

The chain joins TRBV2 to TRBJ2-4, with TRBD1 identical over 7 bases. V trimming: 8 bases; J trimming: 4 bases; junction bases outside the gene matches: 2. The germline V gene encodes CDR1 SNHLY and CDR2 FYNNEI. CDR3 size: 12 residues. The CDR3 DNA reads TGTGCCAGCGACAGGGAGAAAAACATTCAGTACTTC. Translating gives CASDREKNIQYF.

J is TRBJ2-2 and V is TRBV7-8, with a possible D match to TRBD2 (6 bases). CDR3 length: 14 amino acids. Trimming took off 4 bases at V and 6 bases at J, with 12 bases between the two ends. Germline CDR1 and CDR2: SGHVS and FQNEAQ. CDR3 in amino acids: CASSWWGVAGELFF. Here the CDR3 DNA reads TGTGCCAGCAGCTGGTGGGGGGTGGCCGGGGAGCTGTTTTTT.

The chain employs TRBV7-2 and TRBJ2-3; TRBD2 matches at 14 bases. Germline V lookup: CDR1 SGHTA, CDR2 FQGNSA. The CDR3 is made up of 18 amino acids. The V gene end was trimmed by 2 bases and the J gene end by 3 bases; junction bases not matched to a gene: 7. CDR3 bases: TGTGCCAGCAGCTTAATCTGGGGGACTAGCGGGGGAACAGATACGCAGTATTTT. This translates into CASSLIWGTSGGTDTQYF.

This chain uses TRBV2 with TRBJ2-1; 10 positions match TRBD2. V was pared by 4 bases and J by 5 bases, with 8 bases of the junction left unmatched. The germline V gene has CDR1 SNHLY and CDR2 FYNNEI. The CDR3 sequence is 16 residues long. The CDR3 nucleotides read TGTGCCAGCAGTGTCGTAGCGGGGGGCCTCAACAATGAGCAGTTCTTC. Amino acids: CASSVVAGGLNNEQFF.

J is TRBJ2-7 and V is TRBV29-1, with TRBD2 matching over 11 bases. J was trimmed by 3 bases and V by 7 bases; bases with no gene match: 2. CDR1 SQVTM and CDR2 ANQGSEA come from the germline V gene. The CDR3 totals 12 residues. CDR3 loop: CSAGTSGYEQYF. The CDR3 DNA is TGCAGCGCTGGGACTAGCGGCTACGAGCAGTACTTC.

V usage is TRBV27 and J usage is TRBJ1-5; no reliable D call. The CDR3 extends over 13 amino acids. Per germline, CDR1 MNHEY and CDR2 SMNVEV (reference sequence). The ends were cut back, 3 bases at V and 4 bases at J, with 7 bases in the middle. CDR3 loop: CASSFTVNQPQHF. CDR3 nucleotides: TGTGCCAGCAGTTTCACAGTAAATCAGCCCCAGCATTTT.